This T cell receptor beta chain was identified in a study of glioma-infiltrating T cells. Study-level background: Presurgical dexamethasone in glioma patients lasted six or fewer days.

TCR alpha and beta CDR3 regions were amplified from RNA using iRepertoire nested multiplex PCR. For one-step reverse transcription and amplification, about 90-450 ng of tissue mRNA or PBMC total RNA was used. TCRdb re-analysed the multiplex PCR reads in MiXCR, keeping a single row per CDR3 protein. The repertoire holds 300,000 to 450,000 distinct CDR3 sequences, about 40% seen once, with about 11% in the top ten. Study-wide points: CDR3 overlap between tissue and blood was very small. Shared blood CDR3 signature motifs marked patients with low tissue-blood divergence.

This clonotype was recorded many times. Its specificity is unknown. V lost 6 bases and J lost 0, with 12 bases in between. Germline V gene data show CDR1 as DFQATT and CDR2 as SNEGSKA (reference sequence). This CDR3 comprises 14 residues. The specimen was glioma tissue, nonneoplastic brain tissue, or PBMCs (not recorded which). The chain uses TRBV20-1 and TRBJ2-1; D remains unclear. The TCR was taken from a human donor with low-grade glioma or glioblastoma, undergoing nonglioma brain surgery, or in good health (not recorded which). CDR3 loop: CSARHLSSYNEQFF. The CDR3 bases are TGCAGTGCACGACACCTCTCCTCCTACAATGAGCAGTTCTTC.